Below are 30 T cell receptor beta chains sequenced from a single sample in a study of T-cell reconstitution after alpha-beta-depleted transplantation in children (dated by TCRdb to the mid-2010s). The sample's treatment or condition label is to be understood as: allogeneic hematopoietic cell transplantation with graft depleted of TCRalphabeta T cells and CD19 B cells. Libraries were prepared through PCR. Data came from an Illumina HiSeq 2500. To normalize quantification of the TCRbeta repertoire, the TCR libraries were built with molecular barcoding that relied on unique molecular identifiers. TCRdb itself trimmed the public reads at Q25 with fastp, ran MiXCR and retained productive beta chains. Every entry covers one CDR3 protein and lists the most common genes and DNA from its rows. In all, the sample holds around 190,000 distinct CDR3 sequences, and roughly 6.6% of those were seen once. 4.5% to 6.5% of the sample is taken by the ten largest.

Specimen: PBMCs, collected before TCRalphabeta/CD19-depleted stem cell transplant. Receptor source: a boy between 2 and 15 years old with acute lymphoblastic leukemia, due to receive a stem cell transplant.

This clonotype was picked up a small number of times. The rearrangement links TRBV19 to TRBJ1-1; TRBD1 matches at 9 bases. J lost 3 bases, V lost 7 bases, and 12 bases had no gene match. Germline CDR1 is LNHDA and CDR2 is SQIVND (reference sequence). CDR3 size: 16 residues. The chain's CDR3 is CASITSLQGADTEAFF. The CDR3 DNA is TGTGCCAGTATCACGTCACTACAGGGGGCGGACACTGAAGCTTTCTTT.

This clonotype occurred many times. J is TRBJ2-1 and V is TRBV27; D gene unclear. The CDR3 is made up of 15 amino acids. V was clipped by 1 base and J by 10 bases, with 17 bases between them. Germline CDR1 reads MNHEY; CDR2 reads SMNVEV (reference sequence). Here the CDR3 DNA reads TGTGCCAGCAGTTTATATGGGGAAGGTGGTTCGGAGCAGTTCTTC. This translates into CASSLYGEGGSEQFF.

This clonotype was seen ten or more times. The CDR3 bases are TGCAGTGAGCGGGGGGGAGGGGGAGAGACCCAGTACTTC. Translation: CSERGGGGETQYF. The chain recombines TRBV20-1 with TRBJ2-5, with 10 bases aligning to TRBD2. Looked up from germline, CDR1 is DFQATT and CDR2 is SNEGSKA (reference sequence). V was clipped by 7 bases and J by 4 bases; unmatched bases: 6. The CDR3 loop spans 13 amino acids.

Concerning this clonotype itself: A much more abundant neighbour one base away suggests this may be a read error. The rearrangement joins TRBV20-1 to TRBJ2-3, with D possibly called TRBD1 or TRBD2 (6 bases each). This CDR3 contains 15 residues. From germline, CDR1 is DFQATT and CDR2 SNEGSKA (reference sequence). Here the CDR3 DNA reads TGCATTGCTTATACAGGGTGGGGGGACACAGATACGCAGTATTTT. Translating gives CIAYTGWGDTDTQYF.

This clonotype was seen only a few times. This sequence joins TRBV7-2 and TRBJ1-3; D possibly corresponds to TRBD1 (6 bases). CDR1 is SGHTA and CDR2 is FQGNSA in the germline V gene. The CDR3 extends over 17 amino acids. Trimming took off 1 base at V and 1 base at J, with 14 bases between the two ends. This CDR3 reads CASSLVLGARSGNTIYF. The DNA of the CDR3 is TGTGCCAGCAGCTTAGTGCTGGGGGCGAGGTCTGGAAACACCATATATTTT.

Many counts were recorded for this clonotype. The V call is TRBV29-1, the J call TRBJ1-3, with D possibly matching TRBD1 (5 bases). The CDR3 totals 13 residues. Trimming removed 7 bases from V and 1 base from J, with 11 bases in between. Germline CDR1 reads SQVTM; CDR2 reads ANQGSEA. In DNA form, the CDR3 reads TGCAGCGCCAGGGAGGCTTCTGGAAACACCATATATTTT. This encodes CSAREASGNTIYF. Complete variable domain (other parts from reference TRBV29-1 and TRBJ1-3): SAVISQKPSRDICQRGTSLTIQCQVDSQVTMMFWYRQQPGQSLTLIATANQGSEATYESGFVIDKFPISRPNLTFSTLTVSNMSPEDSSIYLCSAREASGNTIYFGEGSWLTVV.

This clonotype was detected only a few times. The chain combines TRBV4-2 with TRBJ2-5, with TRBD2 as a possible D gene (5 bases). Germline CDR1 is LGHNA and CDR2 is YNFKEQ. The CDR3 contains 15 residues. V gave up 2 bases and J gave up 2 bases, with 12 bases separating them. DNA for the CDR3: TGTGCCAGCAGCCAATGGGTTGAGGGACAAGAGACCCAGTACTTC. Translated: CASSQWVEGQETQYF.

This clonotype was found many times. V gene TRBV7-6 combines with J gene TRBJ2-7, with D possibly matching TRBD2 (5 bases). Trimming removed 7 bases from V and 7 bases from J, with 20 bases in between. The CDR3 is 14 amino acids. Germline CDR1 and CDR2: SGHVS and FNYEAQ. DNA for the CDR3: TGTGCCAGCACCCTTCTGGAGAGGGAAGGGGAGCAGTACTTC. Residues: CASTLLEREGEQYF.

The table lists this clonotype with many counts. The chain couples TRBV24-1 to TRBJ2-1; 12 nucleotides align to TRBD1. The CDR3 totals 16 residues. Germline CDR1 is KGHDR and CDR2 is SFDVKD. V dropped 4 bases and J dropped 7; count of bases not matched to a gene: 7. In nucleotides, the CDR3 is TGTGCCACCAGTGAGGGACAGGGGGCGCGAGGAAATGAGCAGTTCTTC. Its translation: CATSEGQGARGNEQFF.

DNA of the CDR3: TGCGCCAGCAGCCTTACGGGGGGAAACACCATATATTTT. Amino acids: CASSLTGGNTIYF. The chain links TRBV4-3 to TRBJ1-3, with unresolved D. V lost 4 bases and J 4 bases, leaving 8 bases between the germline ends. The CDR3 sequence is 13 residues long. Germline CDR1 reads LGHNA; CDR2 reads YSLEER.

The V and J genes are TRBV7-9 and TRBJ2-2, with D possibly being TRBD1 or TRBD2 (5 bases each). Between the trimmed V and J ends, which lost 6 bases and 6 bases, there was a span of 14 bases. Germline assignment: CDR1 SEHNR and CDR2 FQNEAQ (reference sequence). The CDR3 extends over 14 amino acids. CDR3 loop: CASSPGTGAGELFF. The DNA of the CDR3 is TGTGCCAGCAGTCCGGGGACCGGCGCCGGGGAGCTGTTTTTT.

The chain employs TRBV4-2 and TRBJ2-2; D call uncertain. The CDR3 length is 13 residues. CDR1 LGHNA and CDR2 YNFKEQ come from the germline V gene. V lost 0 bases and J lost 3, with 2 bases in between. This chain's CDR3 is CASSQEHTGELFF. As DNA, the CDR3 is TGTGCCAGCAGCCAAGAACACACCGGGGAGCTGTTTTTT.

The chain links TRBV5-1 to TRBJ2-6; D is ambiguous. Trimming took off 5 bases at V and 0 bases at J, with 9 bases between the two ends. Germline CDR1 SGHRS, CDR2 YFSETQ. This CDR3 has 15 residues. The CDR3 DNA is TGCGCCAGCAGTTTTCAGCCCTCTGGGGCCAACGTCCTGACTTTC. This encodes CASSFQPSGANVLTF. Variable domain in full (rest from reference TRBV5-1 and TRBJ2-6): KAGVTQTPRYLIKTRGQQVTLSCSPISGHRSVSWYQQTPGQGLQFLFEYFSETQRNKGNFPGRFSGRQFSNSRSEMNVSTLELGDSALYLCASSFQPSGANVLTFGAGSRLTVL.

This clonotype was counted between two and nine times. CDR3 sequence: CASSFGGGAFETQYF. The CDR3 nucleotides are TGTGCCAGCAGTTTTGGTGGGGGGGCTTTTGAGACCCAGTACTTC. This chain uses TRBV12-3 or TRBV12-4 with TRBJ2-5; tentatively, D is TRBD2 (7 bases). V was shortened by 3 bases and J by 5 bases, with 16 bases between the two germline ends. There are 15 residues in the CDR3.

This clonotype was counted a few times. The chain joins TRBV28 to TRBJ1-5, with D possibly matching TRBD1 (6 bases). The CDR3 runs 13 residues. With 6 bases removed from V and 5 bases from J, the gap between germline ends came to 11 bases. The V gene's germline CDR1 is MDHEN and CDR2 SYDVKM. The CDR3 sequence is CASRGGGDQPQHF. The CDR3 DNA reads TGTGCCAGCAGGGGAGGGGGGGATCAGCCCCAGCATTTT.

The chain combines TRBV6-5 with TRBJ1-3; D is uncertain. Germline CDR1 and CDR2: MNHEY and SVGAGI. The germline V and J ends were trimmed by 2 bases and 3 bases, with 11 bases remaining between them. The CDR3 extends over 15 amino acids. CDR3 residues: CASSYRPPGGNTIYF. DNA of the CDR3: TGTGCCAGCAGTTACCGGCCGCCCGGTGGAAACACCATATATTTT.

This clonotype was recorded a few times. CDR3 coding DNA: TGTGCCAGCAGTTTTTCGCCCCTATTCGATAATTCACCCCTCCACTTT. It yields the protein CASSFSPLFDNSPLHF. The chain is built from TRBV12-3 or TRBV12-4 and TRBJ1-6; D is unresolved. This CDR3 has 16 residues. V was clipped by 3 bases and J by 5 bases, with 14 bases between them.

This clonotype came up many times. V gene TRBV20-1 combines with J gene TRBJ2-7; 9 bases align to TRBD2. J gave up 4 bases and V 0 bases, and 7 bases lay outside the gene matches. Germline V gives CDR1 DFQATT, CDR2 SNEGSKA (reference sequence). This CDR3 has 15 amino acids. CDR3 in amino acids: CSARDFRLAEYEQYF. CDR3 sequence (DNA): TGCAGTGCTAGAGATTTCAGACTAGCGGAGTACGAGCAGTACTTC.

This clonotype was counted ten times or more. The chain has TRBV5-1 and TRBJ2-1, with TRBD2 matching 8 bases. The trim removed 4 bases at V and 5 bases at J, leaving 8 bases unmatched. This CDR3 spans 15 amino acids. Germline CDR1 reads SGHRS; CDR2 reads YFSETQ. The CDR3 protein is CASSRRLAIHNEQFF. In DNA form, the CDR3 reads TGCGCCAGCAGCCGGAGACTAGCGATCCACAATGAGCAGTTCTTC.

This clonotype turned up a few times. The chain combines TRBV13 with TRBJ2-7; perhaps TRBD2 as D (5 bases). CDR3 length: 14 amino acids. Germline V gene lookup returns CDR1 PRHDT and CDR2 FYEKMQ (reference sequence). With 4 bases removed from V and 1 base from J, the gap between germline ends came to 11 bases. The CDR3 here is CASSWGVGSYEQYF. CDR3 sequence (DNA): TGTGCCAGCAGCTGGGGAGTCGGGTCCTACGAGCAGTACTTC. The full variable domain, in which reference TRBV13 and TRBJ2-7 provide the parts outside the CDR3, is AAGVIQSPRHLIKEKRETATLKCYPIPRHDTVYWYQQGPGQDPQFLISFYEKMQSDKGSIPDRFSAQQFSDYHSELNMSSLELGDSALYFCASSWGVGSYEQYFGPGTRLTVT.

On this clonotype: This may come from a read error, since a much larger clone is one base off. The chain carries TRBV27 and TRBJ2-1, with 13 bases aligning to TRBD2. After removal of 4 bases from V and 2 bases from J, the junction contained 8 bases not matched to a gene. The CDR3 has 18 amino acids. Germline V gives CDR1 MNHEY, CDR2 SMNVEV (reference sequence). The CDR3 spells CASSWVLAGGYTYNEQFF. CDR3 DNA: TGTGCCAGCAGTTGGGTACTAGCGGGAGGGTACACCTACAATGAGCAGTTCTTC.

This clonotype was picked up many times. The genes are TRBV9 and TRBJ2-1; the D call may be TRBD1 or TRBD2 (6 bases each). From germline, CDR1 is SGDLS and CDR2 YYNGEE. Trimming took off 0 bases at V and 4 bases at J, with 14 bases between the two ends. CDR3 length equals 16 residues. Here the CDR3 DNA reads TGTGCCAGCAGCGTAGCGGGGGCCTCAAAGTACAATGAGCAGTTCTTC. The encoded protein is CASSVAGASKYNEQFF. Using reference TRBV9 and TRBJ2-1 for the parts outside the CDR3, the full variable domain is DSGVTQTPKHLITATGQRVTLRCSPRSGDLSVYWYQQSLDQGLQFLIQYYNGEERAKGNILERFSAQQFPDLHSELNLSSLELGDSALYFCASSVAGASKYNEQFFGPGTRLTVL.

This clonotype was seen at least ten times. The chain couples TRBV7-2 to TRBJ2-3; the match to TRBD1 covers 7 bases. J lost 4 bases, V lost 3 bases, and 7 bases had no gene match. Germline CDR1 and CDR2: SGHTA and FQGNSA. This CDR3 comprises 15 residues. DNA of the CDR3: TGTGCCAGCAGCTTTAGAGGGGGCGGATCAGATACGCAGTATTTT. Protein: CASSFRGGGSDTQYF.

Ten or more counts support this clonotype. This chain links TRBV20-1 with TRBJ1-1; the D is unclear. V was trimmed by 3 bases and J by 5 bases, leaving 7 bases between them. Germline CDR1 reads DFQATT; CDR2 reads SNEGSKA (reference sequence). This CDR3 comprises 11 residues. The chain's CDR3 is CSARPRTEAFF. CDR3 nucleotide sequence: TGCAGTGCTAGGCCCAGAACTGAAGCTTTCTTT.

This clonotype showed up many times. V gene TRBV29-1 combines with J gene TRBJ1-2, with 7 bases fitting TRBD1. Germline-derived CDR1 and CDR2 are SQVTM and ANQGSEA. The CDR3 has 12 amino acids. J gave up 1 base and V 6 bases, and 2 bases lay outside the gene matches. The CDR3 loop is CSVGDSNYGYTF. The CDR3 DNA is TGCAGCGTCGGGGACAGTAACTATGGCTACACCTTC.

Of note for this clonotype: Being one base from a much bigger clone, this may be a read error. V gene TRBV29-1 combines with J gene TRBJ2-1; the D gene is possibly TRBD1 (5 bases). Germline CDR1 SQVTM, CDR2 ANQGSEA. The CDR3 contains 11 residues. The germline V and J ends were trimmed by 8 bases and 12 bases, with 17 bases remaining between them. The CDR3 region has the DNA TGCAGCTCTGGGCTAGGGGATGGGCAGTTCTTC. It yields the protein CSSGLGDGQFF.

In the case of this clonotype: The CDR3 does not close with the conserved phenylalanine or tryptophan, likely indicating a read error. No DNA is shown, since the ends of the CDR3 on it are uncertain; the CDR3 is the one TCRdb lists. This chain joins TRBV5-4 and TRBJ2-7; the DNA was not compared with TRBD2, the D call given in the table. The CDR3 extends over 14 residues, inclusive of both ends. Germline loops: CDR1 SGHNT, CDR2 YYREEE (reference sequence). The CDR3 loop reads CASSKTSGGVEHYC.

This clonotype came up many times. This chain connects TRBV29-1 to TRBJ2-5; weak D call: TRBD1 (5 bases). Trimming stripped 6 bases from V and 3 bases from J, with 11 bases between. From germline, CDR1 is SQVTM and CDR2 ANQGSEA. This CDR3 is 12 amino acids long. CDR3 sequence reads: CSVLTAEETQYF. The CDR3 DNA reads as TGCAGCGTATTGACAGCAGAAGAGACCCAGTACTTC. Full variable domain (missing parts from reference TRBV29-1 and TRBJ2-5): SAVISQKPSRDICQRGTSLTIQCQVDSQVTMMFWYRQQPGQSLTLIATANQGSEATYESGFVIDKFPISRPNLTFSTLTVSNMSPEDSSIYLCSVLTAEETQYFGPGTRLLVL.

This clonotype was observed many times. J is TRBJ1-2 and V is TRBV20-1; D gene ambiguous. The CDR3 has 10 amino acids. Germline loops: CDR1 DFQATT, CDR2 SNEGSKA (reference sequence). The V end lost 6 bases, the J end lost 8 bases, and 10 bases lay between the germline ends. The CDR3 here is CSALREGYTF. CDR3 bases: TGCAGTGCCCTTAGGGAGGGCTACACCTTC.

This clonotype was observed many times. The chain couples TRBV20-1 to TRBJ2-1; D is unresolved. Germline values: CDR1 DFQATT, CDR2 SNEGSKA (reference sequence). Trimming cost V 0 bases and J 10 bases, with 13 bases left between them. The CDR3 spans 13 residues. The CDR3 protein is CSAREGPVEEQFF. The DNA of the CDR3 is TGCAGTGCTAGAGAAGGTCCGGTCGAAGAGCAGTTCTTC.